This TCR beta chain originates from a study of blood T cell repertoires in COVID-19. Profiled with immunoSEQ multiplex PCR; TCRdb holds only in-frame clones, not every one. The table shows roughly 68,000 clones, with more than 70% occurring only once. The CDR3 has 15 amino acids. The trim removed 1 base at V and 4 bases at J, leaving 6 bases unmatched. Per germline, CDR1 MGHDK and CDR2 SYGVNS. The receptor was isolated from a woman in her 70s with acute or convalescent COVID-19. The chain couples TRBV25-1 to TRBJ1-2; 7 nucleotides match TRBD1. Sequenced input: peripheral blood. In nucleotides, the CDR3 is TGTGCCAGCAGTGAATCGGGCAGGGGGGTCTATGGCTACACCTTC. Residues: CASSESGRGVYGYTF.